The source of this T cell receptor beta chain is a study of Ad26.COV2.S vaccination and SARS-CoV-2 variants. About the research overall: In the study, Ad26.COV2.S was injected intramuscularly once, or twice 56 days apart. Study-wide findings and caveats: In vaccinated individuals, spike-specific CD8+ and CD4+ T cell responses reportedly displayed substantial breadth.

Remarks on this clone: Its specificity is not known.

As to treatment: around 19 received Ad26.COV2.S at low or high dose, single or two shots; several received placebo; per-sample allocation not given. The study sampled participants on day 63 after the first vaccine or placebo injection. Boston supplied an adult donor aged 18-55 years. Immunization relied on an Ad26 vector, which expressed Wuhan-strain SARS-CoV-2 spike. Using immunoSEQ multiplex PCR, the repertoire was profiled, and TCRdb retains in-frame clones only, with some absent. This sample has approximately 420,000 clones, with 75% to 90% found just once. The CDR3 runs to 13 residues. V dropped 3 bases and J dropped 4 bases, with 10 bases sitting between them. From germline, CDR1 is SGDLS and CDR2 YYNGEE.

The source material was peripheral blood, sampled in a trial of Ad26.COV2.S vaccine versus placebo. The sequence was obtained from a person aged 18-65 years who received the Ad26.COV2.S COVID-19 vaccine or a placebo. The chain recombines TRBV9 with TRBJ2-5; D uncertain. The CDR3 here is CASSASPRETQYF. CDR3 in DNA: TGTGCCAGCAGCGCGTCTCCCAGAGAGACCCAGTACTTC.